Shown below are 21 T cell receptor beta chains from a single sample sequenced in a study of blood T cell repertoires in COVID-19. Assay used: immunoSEQ multiplex PCR; TCRdb lists only in-frame clones, some missing. Seen here are 250,000 to 350,000 clones, 85% to 90% observed once, and the top ten hold around 11%. Sequencing used peripheral blood. Every receptor here comes from a woman in her 30s with COVID-19, enrolled during active disease.

This chain connects TRBV6-5 to TRBJ2-3; D ambiguous. The ends were cut back, 0 bases at V and 0 bases at J, with 7 bases in the middle. CDR1 MNHEY and CDR2 SVGAGI come from the germline V gene. CDR3 length: 15 amino acids. CDR3 sequence: CASSYSIGSTDTQYF. The CDR3 coding sequence is TGTGCCAGCAGTTACTCGATTGGCAGCACAGATACGCAGTATTTT.

The CDR3 DNA sequence: TGTGCCAGCAGCTTAAGGAGGACTAACAATGAGCAGTTCTTC. Residues: CASSLRRTNNEQFF. The chain joins TRBV7-9 to TRBJ2-1; TRBD2 might be the D (6 bases). Trimming took 2 bases from V and 5 from J, leaving 10 bases between them. The germline CDR1 and CDR2 sequences are SEHNR and FQNEAQ (reference sequence). The CDR3 covers 14 residues.

The rearrangement links TRBV2 to TRBJ1-1, with 7 bases aligning to TRBD1. The ends lost 5 bases at V and 2 bases at J; junction bases unmatched: 2. The CDR3 spans 13 residues. Germline CDR1 reads SNHLY; CDR2 reads FYNNEI. CDR3: CASSRDSNTEAFF. The CDR3 DNA follows: TGTGCCAGCAGTAGGGACAGCAACACTGAAGCTTTCTTT. The whole variable domain, filled in from reference TRBV2 and TRBJ1-1, reads EPEVTQTPSHQVTQMGQEVILRCVPISNHLYFYWYRQILGQKVEFLVSFYNNEISEKSEIFDDQFSVERPDGSNFTLKIRSTKLEDSAMYFCASSRDSNTEAFFGQGTRLTVV.

The rearrangement uses TRBV29-1 and TRBJ2-7; D might be TRBD1 (7 bases). The V gene's germline CDR1 is SQVTM and CDR2 ANQGSEA. The CDR3 is made up of 13 amino acids. Trimming took 7 bases from V and 0 from J, leaving 13 bases between them. For the CDR3, the DNA is TGCAGCGCGGGGGACAGCGTCTCCTACGAGCAGTACTTC. Translating it yields CSAGDSVSYEQYF.

This chain connects TRBV5-4 to TRBJ2-2, with 15 bases matching TRBD2. Germline CDR1 is SGHNT and CDR2 is YYREEE (reference sequence). The CDR3 has 18 amino acids. V trimming: 3 bases; J trimming: 0 bases; junction bases outside the gene matches: 3. In nucleotides, the CDR3 is TGTGCCAGCAGCTCGGGGACTAGCGGGAGGTCGAACACCGGGGAGCTGTTTTTT. Amino acids: CASSSGTSGRSNTGELFF. Together with reference TRBV5-4 and TRBJ2-2, the CDR3 gives the full variable domain: ETGVTQSPTHLIKTRGQQVTLRCSSQSGHNTVSWYQQALGQGPQFIFQYYREEENGRGNFPPRFSGLQFPNYSSELNVNALELDDSALYLCASSSGTSGRSNTGELFFGEGSRLTVL.

The chain is built from TRBV6-4 and TRBJ2-3, with 8 positions matching TRBD1. CDR1 is MRHNA, CDR2 SNTAGT, per germline. This CDR3 is built from 15 residues. V lost 6 bases and J lost 4; bases outside the gene matches: 9. In DNA form, the CDR3 reads TGTGCCAGCAGCCAGGACAGGGTGCAATCAGATACGCAGTATTTT. Protein product: CASSQDRVQSDTQYF.

This rearrangement joins TRBV6-5 to TRBJ2-7; 7 nucleotides match TRBD1. This CDR3 has 14 amino acids. Trimming at V came to 5 bases and at J to 2 bases, leaving 6 bases not matched to a gene. Per the germline V gene, CDR1 is MNHEY and CDR2 is SVGAGI. The CDR3 protein is CASSTRDRTYEQYF. DNA of the CDR3: TGTGCCAGCAGTACCCGGGACAGAACCTACGAGCAGTACTTC.

The chain has TRBV7-2 and TRBJ2-3; D not certain. V lost 2 bases and J 0 bases, leaving 6 bases between the germline ends. CDR3 length: 14 amino acids. Germline loops: CDR1 SGHTA, CDR2 FQGNSA. Here the CDR3 DNA reads TGTGCCAGCAGCTTATCGACTAGCACAGATACGCAGTATTTT. Protein: CASSLSTSTDTQYF.

A note on this clone: Other DNA sequences in the sample encode the same CDR3. The genes are TRBV3-1 (or the pseudogene TRBV3-2) and TRBJ1-5, with unresolved D. CDR3 length equals 13 residues. V lost 3 bases to trimming and J lost 4 bases, with 7 bases between them. CDR1 is LGHDT, CDR2 YNNKEL, per germline (reference sequence). The CDR3 reads CASSQAGNQPQHF. DNA for the CDR3: TGTGCCAGCAGCCAGGCAGGAAATCAGCCCCAGCATTTT.

This clone was observed once. The rearrangement joins TRBV7-6 to TRBJ2-7, with D perhaps TRBD2 (6 bases). The CDR3 is 16 amino acids. Trimming took off 5 bases at V and 2 bases at J, with 19 bases between the two ends. Germline CDR1 SGHVS, CDR2 FNYEAQ. This chain's CDR3 is CASSPQVMPGAYEQYF. The CDR3 DNA is TGTGCCAGCAGCCCTCAAGTTATGCCGGGGGCCTACGAGCAGTACTTC. The full variable domain, its missing parts supplied by reference TRBV7-6 and TRBJ2-7, is GAGVSQSPRYKVTKRGQDVALRCDPISGHVSLYWYRQALGQGPEFLTYFNYEAQQDKSGLPNDRFSAERPEGSISTLTIQRTEQRDSAMYRCASSPQVMPGAYEQYFGPGTRLTVT.

As regards this clone: Other DNA sequences in this specimen translate into the identical CDR3. The CDR3 bases are TGTGCCAGCAGCTTGCGGGGACAGGGGCCCTACGAGCAGTACTTC. Its protein product is CASSLRGQGPYEQYF. This rearrangement joins TRBV5-5 to TRBJ2-7; TRBD1 matches at 10 bases. The CDR3 runs to 15 residues. Germline-derived CDR1 and CDR2 are SGHKS and YYEKEE (reference sequence). Germline trimming cut 1 base from V and 2 bases from J; bases unmatched to any gene: 3.

The chain is built from TRBV2 and TRBJ1-3; D is perhaps TRBD1 (5 bases). The germline V gene has CDR1 SNHLY and CDR2 FYNNEI. V was clipped by 6 bases and J by 2 bases, with 32 bases between them. This CDR3 has 21 residues. This CDR3 reads CASRGPPRGGRSVTTGNTIYF. The CDR3 DNA is TGTGCCAGCAGGGGGCCTCCCCGAGGCGGCAGATCCGTAACAACTGGAAACACCATATATTTT.

J is TRBJ2-1 and V is TRBV10-3; TRBD2 might be the D (5 bases). The ends were cut back, 2 bases at V and 9 bases at J, with 17 bases in the middle. CDR1 and CDR2 (germline): ENHRY, SYGVKD. This CDR3 is built from 15 residues. The CDR3 sequence is CAISEPTERSAEQFF. For the CDR3, the DNA is TGTGCCATCAGTGAGCCTACGGAGCGGAGTGCTGAGCAGTTCTTC.

This clone was picked up one time. The chain is built from TRBV18 and TRBJ2-3; tentatively, D is TRBD2 (5 bases). Per the germline V gene, CDR1 is KGHSH and CDR2 is LQKENI. Trimming shortened V by 8 bases and J by 3 bases, and 12 bases separated the two germline ends. The CDR3 sequence is 13 residues long. For the CDR3, the DNA is TGTGCCAGCCGTCGGACTGGAACAGATACGCAGTATTTT. Protein product: CASRRTGTDTQYF.

The chain employs TRBV7-6 and TRBJ2-7, with 7 bases that match TRBD1. The V gene end was trimmed by 8 bases and the J gene end by 0 bases; junction bases not matched to a gene: 7. The CDR3 spans 14 residues. Germline lookup yields CDR1 SGHVS and CDR2 FNYEAQ. The CDR3 DNA is TGTGCCAGCGGACCCGGGACAGCCTCCTACGAGCAGTACTTC. Its protein is CASGPGTASYEQYF.

The chain combines TRBV2 with TRBJ1-2; 9 nucleotides agree with TRBD1. Germline-derived CDR1 and CDR2 are SNHLY and FYNNEI. V lost 0 bases to trimming and J lost 8 bases; unmatched junction nucleotides: 7. The CDR3 has 15 residues. The CDR3 DNA follows: TGTGCCAGCAGTGAAGCTATACAGGGGGCTCAGGGCTACACCTTC. Amino acid sequence: CASSEAIQGAQGYTF.

V is TRBV4-2 and J is TRBJ1-4, with D tentatively TRBD1 (5 bases). The CDR3 contains 16 residues. V was trimmed by 0 bases and J by 7 bases, leaving 15 bases between them. CDR1 is LGHNA, CDR2 YNFKEQ, per germline. The CDR3 DNA sequence: TGTGCCAGCAGCCAAGAAGCGGGACCGGCCTCTGAAAAACTGTTTTTT. This gives the protein CASSQEAGPASEKLFF.

The chain links TRBV5-6 to TRBJ1-4; weak D call: TRBD1 (6 bases). This CDR3 is built from 13 residues. The germline gives CDR1 SGHDT, CDR2 YYEEEE. V lost 4 bases to trimming and J lost 5 bases, with 9 bases between them. The CDR3 protein is CASSGQQNEKLFF. In DNA form, the CDR3 reads TGTGCCAGCAGCGGACAGCAAAATGAAAAACTGTTTTTT.

The chain employs TRBV20-1 and TRBJ2-3, with D perhaps TRBD2 (6 bases). V gave up 3 bases and J gave up 4 bases, with 11 bases separating them. CDR1 is DFQATT, CDR2 SNEGSKA, per germline (reference sequence). The CDR3 totals 13 residues. The CDR3 region is CSASRGSPDTQYF. Here the CDR3 DNA reads TGCAGTGCTAGTCGGGGGAGCCCAGATACGCAGTATTTT.

This clone appeared a single time. DNA for the CDR3: TGTGCCAGCAGCAGTAGGGTACAGGGGGTGAGCAATGAGCAGTTCTTC. Amino acids: CASSSRVQGVSNEQFF. The gene calls are TRBV7-2 and TRBJ2-1; 8 bases agree with TRBD1. V lost 5 bases, J lost 6 bases, and 12 bases stayed unmatched. The germline V gene has CDR1 SGHTA and CDR2 FQGNSA. The CDR3 has 16 amino acids.

CDR3 sequence reads: CASSLDIYEQYF. CDR3 bases: TGTGCCAGCAGCCTCGACATCTACGAGCAGTACTTC. The chain uses TRBV28 and TRBJ2-7; D is ambiguous. Trimming left V 6 bases short and J 3 bases short, with 9 bases between. Germline V gene sequence: CDR1 MDHEN, CDR2 SYDVKM. The CDR3 is made up of 12 amino acids.